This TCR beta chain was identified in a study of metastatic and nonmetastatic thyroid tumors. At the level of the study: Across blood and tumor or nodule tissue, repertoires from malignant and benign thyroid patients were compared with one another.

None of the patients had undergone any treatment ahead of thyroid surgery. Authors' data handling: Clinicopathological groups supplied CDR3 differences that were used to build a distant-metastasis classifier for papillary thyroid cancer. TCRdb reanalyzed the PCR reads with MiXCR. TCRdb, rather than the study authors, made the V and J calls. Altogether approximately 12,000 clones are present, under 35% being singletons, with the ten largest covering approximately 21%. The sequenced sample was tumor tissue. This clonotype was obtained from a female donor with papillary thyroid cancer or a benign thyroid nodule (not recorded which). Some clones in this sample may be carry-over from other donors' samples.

CDR3 residues: CASSSSGRRAEQYF. The CDR3 nucleotides are TGTGCCAGCAGTTCGAGCGGGAGGCGTGCCGAGCAGTACTTC. The V and J genes are TRBV12-3 or TRBV12-4 and TRBJ2-7; 9 bases line up with TRBD2. The V gene end was trimmed by 4 bases and the J gene end by 6 bases; junction bases not matched to a gene: 7. The CDR3 loop spans 14 amino acids.